This T cell receptor beta chain was captured by sequencing in a study of cytomegalovirus exposure and HLA in healthy donors. General study results and limits: A later analysis associated 16,951 TCR beta sequences with HLA alleles at a 0.05 false discovery rate. When a later analysis compared HLA-associated TCR beta chains with equally common others, the HLA-associated chains turned out to be more clonally expanded and to have lower generation probabilities.

This CDR3 comprises 12 residues. V lost 7 bases to trimming and J lost 4 bases; unmatched junction nucleotides: 4. Looked up from germline, CDR1 is MDHEN and CDR2 is SYDVKM. In this sample, this clone turned up once. Its antigen is as yet unknown. All the people who gave samples were healthy bone marrow donors. A multiplex PCR was run with 60 Vbeta primers and 13 Jbeta primers. Using immunoSEQ multiplex PCR, the repertoire was profiled, and TCRdb retains in-frame clones only, with some absent. Among approximately 69,000 clones listed, 70% to 75% were seen once. Input material: PBMCs. The TCR comes from a woman aged 25 to 45 in good health and CMV-seropositive. The rearrangement joins TRBV28 to TRBJ2-7; 7 bases line up with TRBD2. CDR3 nucleotide sequence: TGTGCCAGCACCATTAGCGGGTACGAGCAGTACTTC. Translating it yields CASTISGYEQYF. The full variable domain, rest sourced from reference TRBV28 and TRBJ2-7, is DVKVTQSSRYLVKRTGEKVFLECVQDMDHENMFWYRQDPGLGLRLIYFSYDVKMKEKGDIPEGYSVSREKKERFSLILESASTNQTSMYLCASTISGYEQYFGPGTRLTVT.